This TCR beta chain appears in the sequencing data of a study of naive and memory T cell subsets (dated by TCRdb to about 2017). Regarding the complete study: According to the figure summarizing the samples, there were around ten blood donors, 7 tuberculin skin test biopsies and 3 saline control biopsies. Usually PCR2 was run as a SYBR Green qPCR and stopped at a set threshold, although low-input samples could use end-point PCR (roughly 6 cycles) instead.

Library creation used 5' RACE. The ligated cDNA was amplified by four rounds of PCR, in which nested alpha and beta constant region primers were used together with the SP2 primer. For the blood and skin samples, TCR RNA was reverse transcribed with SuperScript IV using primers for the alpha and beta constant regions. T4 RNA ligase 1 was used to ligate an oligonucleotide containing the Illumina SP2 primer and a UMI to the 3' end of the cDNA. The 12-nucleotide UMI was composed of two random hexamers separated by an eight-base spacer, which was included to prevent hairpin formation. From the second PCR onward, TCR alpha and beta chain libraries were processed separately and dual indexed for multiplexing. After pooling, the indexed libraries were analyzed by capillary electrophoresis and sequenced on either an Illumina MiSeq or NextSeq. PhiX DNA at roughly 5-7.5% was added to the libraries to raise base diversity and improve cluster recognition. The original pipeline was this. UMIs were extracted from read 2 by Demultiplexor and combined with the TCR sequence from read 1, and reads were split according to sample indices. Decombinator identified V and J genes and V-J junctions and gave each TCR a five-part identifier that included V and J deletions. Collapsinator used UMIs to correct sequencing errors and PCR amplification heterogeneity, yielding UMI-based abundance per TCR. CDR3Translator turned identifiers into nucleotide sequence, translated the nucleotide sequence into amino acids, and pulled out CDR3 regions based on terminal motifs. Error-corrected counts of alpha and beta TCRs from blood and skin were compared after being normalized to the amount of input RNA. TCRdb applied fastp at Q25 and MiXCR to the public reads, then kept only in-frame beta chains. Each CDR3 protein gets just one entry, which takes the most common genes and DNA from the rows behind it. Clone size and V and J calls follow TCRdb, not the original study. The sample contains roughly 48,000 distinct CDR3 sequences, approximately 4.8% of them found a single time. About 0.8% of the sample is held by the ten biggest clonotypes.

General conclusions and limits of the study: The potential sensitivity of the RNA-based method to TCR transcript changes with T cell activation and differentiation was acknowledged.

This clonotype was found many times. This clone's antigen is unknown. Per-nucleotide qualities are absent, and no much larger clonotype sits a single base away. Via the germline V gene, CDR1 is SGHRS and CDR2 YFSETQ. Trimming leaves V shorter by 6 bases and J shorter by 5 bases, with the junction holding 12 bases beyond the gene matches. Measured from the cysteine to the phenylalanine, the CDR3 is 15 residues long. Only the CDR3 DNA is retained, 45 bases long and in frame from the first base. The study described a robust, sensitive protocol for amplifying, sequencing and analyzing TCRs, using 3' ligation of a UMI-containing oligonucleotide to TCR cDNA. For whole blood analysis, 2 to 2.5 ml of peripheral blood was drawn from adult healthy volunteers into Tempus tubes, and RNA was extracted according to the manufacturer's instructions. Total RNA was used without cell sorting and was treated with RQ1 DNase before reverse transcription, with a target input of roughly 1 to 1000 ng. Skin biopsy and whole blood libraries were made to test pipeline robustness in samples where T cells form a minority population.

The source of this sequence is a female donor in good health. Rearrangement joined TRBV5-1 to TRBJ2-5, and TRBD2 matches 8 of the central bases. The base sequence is TGCGCCAGCAAGGGGGGAGCGGGAGTAACCGAGACCCAGTACTTC. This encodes CASKGGAGVTETQYF.